The 14 T cell receptor beta chains below all came from one sample that was sequenced in a study of patients and donors after allogeneic stem cell transplantation. Using its own MiXCR run on the RT-PCR reads, TCRdb lists one record per CDR3 protein. This sample has roughly 250,000 distinct CDR3 sequences, with around 14% found just once. The sequenced sample consisted of blood, either unsorted or a sorted T cell fraction (not recorded which). The receptors derive from a human donor who was either an allogeneic HSCT recipient or a stem cell or donor lymphocyte infusion donor (not recorded which). It is not recorded whose cells these are; they may come from a transplant donor.

This clonotype appeared many times. This chain links TRBV20-1 with TRBJ2-1, with TRBD1 matching over 8 bases. The CDR3 length is 13 residues. Germline V gene data show CDR1 as DFQATT and CDR2 as SNEGSKA (reference sequence). With V trimmed by 6 bases and J by 8 bases, 9 bases remained unmatched. This CDR3 is CSATTGVGDEQFF. The CDR3 DNA sequence: TGCAGTGCGACGACAGGGGTGGGGGATGAGCAGTTCTTC.

This chain uses TRBV12-5 with TRBJ2-3; 10 bases map to TRBD2. Trimming took 6 bases from V and 6 from J; bases not matched to a gene: 12. The CDR3 is made up of 16 amino acids. Germline values: CDR1 LGHNT, CDR2 FRNRAP. In nucleotides, the CDR3 is TGTGCTAGTGGCCCTCCACTAGCGGGATTCGGGGATACGCAGTATTTT. This translates into CASGPPLAGFGDTQYF.

At least ten counts were recorded for this clonotype. This sequence joins TRBV5-1 and TRBJ2-3; 8 positions agree with TRBD2. Unmatched junction bases numbered 6, after V lost 0 bases and J lost 0 bases. Germline V gives CDR1 SGHRS, CDR2 YFSETQ. CDR3 size: 17 residues. The CDR3 DNA reads TGCGCCAGCAGCTTGGCTGGGCGGGGGGCTAGCACAGATACGCAGTATTTT. Translated: CASSLAGRGASTDTQYF.

This clonotype was detected a few times. The V call is TRBV10-3, the J call TRBJ2-1, with 8 bases fitting TRBD2. V gave up 0 bases and J gave up 4 bases; unmatched junction bases: 2. CDR3 length: 15 residues. Germline CDR1 and CDR2: ENHRY and SYGVKD. Here the CDR3 DNA reads TGTGCCATCAGTGAGTCCCCGGGAGGGTACAATGAGCAGTTCTTC. Encoded protein: CAISESPGGYNEQFF.

This clonotype was recorded many times. The chain is built from TRBV3-1 and TRBJ2-1, with D possibly matching TRBD1 (5 bases). The CDR3 length is 17 residues. Germline CDR1 LGHDT, CDR2 YNNKEL (reference sequence). Trimming removed 1 base from V and 7 bases from J, with 20 bases in between. For the CDR3, the DNA is TGTGCCAGCAGCCAAGGTCTCACCAGGGTCATTCCTAATGAGCAGTTCTTC. This codes for CASSQGLTRVIPNEQFF.

This clonotype was picked up many times. The chain couples TRBV13 to TRBJ1-1; D perhaps matches TRBD1 (5 bases). From germline, CDR1 is PRHDT and CDR2 FYEKMQ (reference sequence). The length of the CDR3 is 14 residues. Trimming pared 6 bases from V and 7 bases from J, leaving 18 bases between. This chain's CDR3 is CASSWDDLSGEAFF. In nucleotides, the CDR3 is TGTGCCAGCAGTTGGGACGACCTTTCCGGTGAAGCTTTCTTT.

V gene TRBV5-6 combines with J gene TRBJ2-3; tentative D call: TRBD1 (6 bases). The CDR3 has 16 residues. Germline CDR1 SGHDT, CDR2 YYEEEE. The V and J ends lost 6 bases and 4 bases respectively, with 21 bases between them. This CDR3 is CASIRGPRGLPDTQYF. CDR3 sequence (DNA): TGTGCCAGCATCAGGGGCCCCAGGGGCCTCCCAGATACGCAGTATTTT.

There are a few counts of this clonotype. The V call is TRBV30, the J call TRBJ1-2; 7 positions match TRBD1. This CDR3 region has 15 residues. Germline loops: CDR1 GTSNPN, CDR2 SVGIG (reference sequence). The ends lost 4 bases at V and 2 bases at J; junction bases unmatched: 10. CDR3 sequence: CAWTQPTGQNYGYTF. The DNA of the CDR3 is TGTGCCTGGACCCAGCCGACAGGGCAGAACTATGGCTACACCTTC.

There are many counts of this clonotype. The CDR3 sequence is CASSLASAKNIQYF. The DNA of the CDR3 is TGTGCCAGTTCCCTAGCATCGGCCAAAAACATTCAGTACTTC. The V gene is TRBV19, the J gene TRBJ2-4; possible D gene TRBD2, 5 bases. V gave up 8 bases and J gave up 1 base, with 12 bases separating them. CDR1 and CDR2 (germline): LNHDA, SQIVND (reference sequence). This CDR3 comprises 14 residues.

This clonotype was detected ten times or more. The V call is TRBV28, the J call TRBJ2-2, with D tentatively TRBD1 or TRBD2 (5 bases each). The germline V gene encodes CDR1 MDHEN and CDR2 SYDVKM. V was trimmed by 3 bases and J by 2 bases, leaving 19 bases between them. The CDR3 sequence is 18 residues long. In DNA form, the CDR3 reads TGTGCCAGCAGTTTGTGGGGTAGTATGGGGACCAACACCGGGGAGCTGTTTTTT. It specifies CASSLWGSMGTNTGELFF.

V usage is TRBV27 and J usage is TRBJ2-3, with 14 bases identical to TRBD2. The CDR3 length is 16 residues. V lost 6 bases, J lost 11 bases, and 13 bases stayed unmatched. Germline loops: CDR1 MNHEY, CDR2 SMNVEV (reference sequence). CDR3 sequence: CASRTTGLAGVLRQYF. The DNA for the CDR3 is TGTGCCAGCAGGACAACGGGACTAGCGGGAGTGTTGAGGCAGTATTTT.

The chain couples TRBV4-3 to TRBJ2-7; D call uncertain. Germline V CDR1 and CDR2: LGHNA, YSLEER. The CDR3 has 15 amino acids. V dropped 3 bases and J dropped 3 bases, with 15 bases sitting between them. The CDR3 nucleotides are TGCGCCAGCAGCCAGGGGATGGGGATAGACTACGAGCAGTACTTC. It yields the protein CASSQGMGIDYEQYF.

A single count supports this clonotype. Because the CDR3 is missing its conserved closing phenylalanine or tryptophan, this is likely a read error. This sequence joins TRBV5-1 and TRBJ2-1; possibly TRBD2 for D (5 bases). This CDR3 has 13 amino acids. The germline gives CDR1 SGHRS, CDR2 YFSETQ. The V and J ends lost 3 bases and 9 bases respectively, with 13 bases between them. CDR3 in amino acids: CASSYGAAGEQFL. In nucleotides, the CDR3 is TGCGCCAGCAGCTATGGTGCTGCGGGTGAGCAGTTCCTC.

In its sample, this clonotype was seen a few times. V usage is TRBV28 and J usage is TRBJ2-7; D is undetermined. V shed 2 bases and J shed 0 bases, with 11 bases lying between them. The V gene's germline CDR1 is MDHEN and CDR2 SYDVKM. CDR3 size: 15 residues. The CDR3 nucleotides are TGTGCCAGCAGTTTAGTCAGGCACAGCTCCTACGAGCAGTACTTC. It encodes CASSLVRHSSYEQYF.